The clone carrying this T cell receptor beta chain was seen a handful of times. Its cognate antigen is unknown. This CDR3 has 15 residues. The V end lost 2 bases, the J end lost 3 bases, and 10 bases lay between the germline ends. The germline V gene encodes CDR1 MDHEN and CDR2 SYDVKM. The sample belongs to a study of T cells after yellow fever vaccination. They built TCR cDNA with 5'RACE template switching, a step that put in a universal primer site and UMIs. TCRdb used MiXCR to reprocess the 5' RACE reads, holding one entry per CDR3 protein. The data hold a few hundred thousand distinct CDR3 sequences, with less than 20% observed a single time. Study-level findings and limits: A small share of clonotypes appeared in both CD4 and CD8 compartments. The secondary T-cell response peaked on day 5, not day 15, but was weaker. Post-booster repertoires again held most primary-vaccination clones (about 96% CD4, about 90% CD8).

This chain uses TRBV28 with TRBJ2-2; tentative D call: TRBD1 (5 bases). The sample in question was PBMCs, obtained 15 days after the yellow fever booster vaccination. This sequence originates from a man aged 25-45 years who received the YFV17D yellow fever vaccine. The CDR3 DNA reads TGTGCCAGCAGTTTAACCAGGGTGCACACCGGGGAGCTGTTTTTT. It is translated as CASSLTRVHTGELFF. Variable domain in full (rest from reference TRBV28 and TRBJ2-2): DVKVTQSSRYLVKRTGEKVFLECVQDMDHENMFWYRQDPGLGLRLIYFSYDVKMKEKGDIPEGYSVSREKKERFSLILESASTNQTSMYLCASSLTRVHTGELFFGEGSRLTVL.